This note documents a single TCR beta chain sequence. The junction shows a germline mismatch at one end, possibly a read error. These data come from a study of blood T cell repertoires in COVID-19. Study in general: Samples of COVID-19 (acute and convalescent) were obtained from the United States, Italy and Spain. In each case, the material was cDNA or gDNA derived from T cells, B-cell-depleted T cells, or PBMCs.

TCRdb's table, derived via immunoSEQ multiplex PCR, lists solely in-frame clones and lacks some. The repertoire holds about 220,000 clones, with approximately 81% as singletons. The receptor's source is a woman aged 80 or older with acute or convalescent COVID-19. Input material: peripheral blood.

CDR3 coding DNA: TGCGCCCGCAGCTTGGGGCTAGCGGGGGGGCCGACTTTCACCGGGGAGCTGTTTTTT. This sequence encodes CARSLGLAGGPTFTGELFF. J is TRBJ2-2 and V is TRBV5-1; 12 nucleotides agree with TRBD2. The CDR3 has 19 residues. The germline V gene has CDR1 SGHRS and CDR2 YFSETQ. Full variable domain (missing parts from reference TRBV5-1 and TRBJ2-2): KAGVTQTPRYLIKTRGQQVTLSCSPISGHRSVSWYQQTPGQGLQFLFEYFSETQRNKGNFPGRFSGRQFSNSRSEMNVSTLELGDSALYLCARSLGLAGGPTFTGELFFGEGSRLTVL.